This is a list of T cell receptor beta chains from one sample in a study of cytotoxic CD8 clonotypes in ibrutinib-treated CLL. TCRdb's copy holds only in-frame clones and misses some; the assay was immunoSEQ multiplex PCR. The table records hundreds of thousands of clones, about three quarters of them present only once. This material consisted of PBMCs, taken after 24 months of ibrutinib treatment. The source is a human donor with chronic lymphocytic leukemia. Each CDR3 is given with its conserved first and last residue. A D gene is named only where the DNA matches it firmly. Clone sizes are given selectively: once, few, many, or a class where the clone is expanded.

V	D	size	J	DNA	CDR3
TRBV4-2	TRBD2	-	TRBJ2-7	TGTGCCAGCAGCCAAGCCGGAACTAGCGGGAATGGGGACGAGCAGTACTTC	CASSQAGTSGNGDEQYF
TRBV6-6	TRBD2	-	TRBJ2-7	TGTGCCAGCAGCCCGGGGACTAGCGGCTCCTACGAGCAGTACTTC	CASSPGTSGSYEQYF
TRBV7-8	-	-	TRBJ1-4	TGTGCCAGCAGCCGGGACGGAGGCAGGGAAAAACTGTTTTTT	CASSRDGGREKLFF
TRBV23-1	-	-	TRBJ1-3	TGCGCCAGCAGTCAAATTTTTCCCATATATTTT	CASSQIFPIYF
TRBV10-3	-	-	TRBJ2-7	TGTGCCATCAGTGACGGAGGGACCTACGAGCAGTACTTC	CAISDGGTYEQYF
TRBV5-8	-	few	TRBJ1-5	TGTGCCAGCAACCTCGGGGTAAGCAATCAGCCCCAGCATTTT	CASNLGVSNQPQHF
TRBV2	-	-	TRBJ2-5	TGTGCCAGCATCCTTCGGGGGTACGGGGAGACCCAGTACTTC	CASILRGYGETQYF
TRBV9	-	once	TRBJ2-3	TGTGCCAGCAGTGCTTGGGGGACCAAAGATACGCAGTATTTT	CASSAWGTKDTQYF
TRBV28	TRBD2	few	TRBJ2-5	TGTGCCAGCAGGACGGGGGGGATTGGGACCCAGTACTTC	CASRTGGIGTQYF
TRBV11-1	-	-	TRBJ2-7	TGTGCCAGCAGCTTAAGCGCCGAGCAGTACTTC	CASSLSAEQYF
TRBV5-1	-	once	TRBJ1-5	TGCGCCAGCAGCCAGGGATCGGCGCAGGGAGAGTCCCAGCATTTT	CASSQGSAQGESQHF
TRBV28	TRBD1	-	TRBJ2-7	TGTGCCACCTCTTCCGGGACAGCTCTGTACGAGCAGTACTTC	CATSSGTALYEQYF
TRBV27	-	-	TRBJ1-2	TGTGCCAGCAGCCCGTGGGGACATGGCTACACCTTC	CASSPWGHGYTF
TRBV4-3	TRBD2	once	TRBJ2-1	TGCGCCAGCAGCCAAGATCTAGCGGGAGGGTACAATGAGCAGTTCTTC	CASSQDLAGGYNEQFF
TRBV11-1	-	-	TRBJ2-5	TGTGCCAGCACCGTAACAGGGAAAGAGACCCAGTACTTC	CASTVTGKETQYF
TRBV4-2	-	-	TRBJ2-7	TGTGCCAGCAGCCAAGCCACTGAGCAGTACTTC	CASSQATEQYF
TRBV6-5	-	-	TRBJ2-7	TGTGCCAGCAGCCGAGGTGGGACCGCCTGGGAGCAGTACTTC	CASSRGGTAWEQYF
TRBV11-2	TRBD2	-	TRBJ2-5	TGTGCCAGCAGCCCCGGGACTAGCGGAGAGACCCAGTACTTC	CASSPGTSGETQYF
TRBV27	-	-	TRBJ2-1	TGTGCCAGCAGTTTACTAACGGGAGTAGGGAATGAGCAGTTCTTC	CASSLLTGVGNEQFF
TRBV6-5	TRBD1	-	TRBJ2-7	TGTGCCAGCAGATCAGGACAGGGTAGCTACGAGCAGTACTTC	CASRSGQGSYEQYF
TRBV5-1	-	once	TRBJ2-3	TGCGCCAGCAGCTTTGAGCGGGCAAACCCCACAGATACGCAGTATTTT	CASSFERANPTDTQYF
TRBV9	-	-	TRBJ1-3	TGTGCCAGCAGCGAGGACGCCTCTTGGAACACCATATATTTT	CASSEDASWNTIYF
TRBV18	-	-	TRBJ2-5	TGTGCCAGCTCCACCAAGGGAGTAACCCCGGGGAGAGAGACCCAGTACTTC	CASSTKGVTPGRETQYF
TRBV6-5	-	-	TRBJ2-2	TGTGCCAGCAGAGTCGGAACGAACACCGGGGAGCTGTTTTTT	CASRVGTNTGELFF
TRBV11-3	TRBD1	-	TRBJ2-7	TGTGCCAGCAGCGAGGGGACAGGGGGGTACGAGCAGTACTTC	CASSEGTGGYEQYF
TRBV9	-	-	TRBJ2-7	TGTGCCAGCAGCGTAGCGAGTCAGGGGTACGAGCAGTACTTC	CASSVASQGYEQYF
TRBV14	-	-	TRBJ1-1	TGTGCCAGCAGAGTAACGGGGGCGCGGACTGAAGCTTTCTTT	CASRVTGARTEAFF
TRBV5-1	-	few	TRBJ2-5	TGCGCCAGCAGCTATACAGGGCTAGAGACCCAGTACTTC	CASSYTGLETQYF
TRBV27	-	-	TRBJ1-5	TGTGCCAGCAGTTTAGTGGGGGAGTCCCAGCATTTT	CASSLVGESQHF
TRBV19	-	-	TRBJ2-7	TGTGCCAGTAGTATAGGTGGGCTCGGCTACGAGCAGTACTTC	CASSIGGLGYEQYF
TRBV7-3	-	few	TRBJ2-7	TGTGCCAGCAGCCCGGAAGTCGGCTACGAGCAGTACTTC	CASSPEVGYEQYF
TRBV9	-	-	TRBJ1-3	TGTGCCAGCAGCCCGGGTGGTGAGAGTGGAAACACCATATATTTT	CASSPGGESGNTIYF
TRBV11-1	TRBD2	-	TRBJ2-1	TGTGCCAGCAGCTCAGGGACTAGCGGCTACAATGAGCAGTTCTTC	CASSSGTSGYNEQFF
TRBV6-1	-	few	TRBJ2-5	TGTGCCAGCTACCGGGACCCTTATTCAGAGACCCAGTACTTC	CASYRDPYSETQYF
TRBV9	-	few	TRBJ2-3	TGTGCCAGCAGCGTAGAGGCGGGGAGCACAGATACGCAGTATTTT	CASSVEAGSTDTQYF
TRBV29-1	-	few	TRBJ1-1	TGCAGCGTTGGGTTAGGGCTTGAAGCTTTCTTT	CSVGLGLEAFF
TRBV10-3	-	-	TRBJ1-2	TGTGCCATCAGCCCCGTCGGTGCGGGGCTCGAATTTAGCTACACCTTC	CAISPVGAGLEFSYTF
TRBV28	TRBD2	-	TRBJ2-3	TGTGCCAGCAGTTTCGGGACTAGCGGGACAGATACGCAGTATTTT	CASSFGTSGTDTQYF
TRBV27	TRBD2	few	TRBJ2-1	TGTGCCAGCAGTCCCAATGGGGGAGGGCCGCTCAATGAGCAGTTCTTC	CASSPNGGGPLNEQFF
TRBV15	-	-	TRBJ1-4	TGTGCCACCAGCAGAAGTAATGAAAAACTGTTTTTT	CATSRSNEKLFF
TRBV7-2	TRBD2	few	TRBJ2-7	TGTGCCAGCAGCTTAGCCAGCGGGAGTTTCCACGAGCAGTACTTC	CASSLASGSFHEQYF
TRBV6-5	-	-	TRBJ2-2	TGTGCCAGCAGTTACCTTACCGGGACCGGGGAGCTGTTTTTT	CASSYLTGTGELFF
TRBV27	-	-	TRBJ2-1	TGTGCCAGCACCCCTACTTACTACAATGAGCAGTTCTTC	CASTPTYYNEQFF
TRBV28	TRBD1	-	TRBJ1-1	TGTGCCAGCAGTTCGCCAGGACAGGGGGCGGGCACTGAAGCTTTCTTT	CASSSPGQGAGTEAFF
TRBV10-2	TRBD2	-	TRBJ2-1	TGCGCCAGCCGACTAGCGGGAGGCAATGAGCAGTTCTTC	CASRLAGGNEQFF
TRBV28	TRBD1	-	TRBJ1-5	TGTGCCAGCACTCCTTATGACCCGGGACAGGGAACCAATCAGCCCCAGCATTTT	CASTPYDPGQGTNQPQHF
TRBV18	TRBD1	-	TRBJ2-7	TGTGCCAGCTCACCACCGGGACAGGGGATCTACGAGCAGTACTTC	CASSPPGQGIYEQYF
TRBV27	TRBD2	-	TRBJ2-1	TGTGCCAGCAGTTTAGGCGGGAGGGCCCGTGAGCAGTTCTTC	CASSLGGRAREQFF
TRBV19	TRBD1	few	TRBJ2-3	TGTGCCAGTAGTGCCCCCGGGACAGGCCCAGATACGCAGTATTTT	CASSAPGTGPDTQYF
TRBV25-1	TRBD1	-	TRBJ2-3	TGTGCCAGCGGAACGGGACAGTCCCCAGATACGCAGTATTTT	CASGTGQSPDTQYF
TRBV9	TRBD2	-	TRBJ2-7	TGTGCCAGCAGCGCCGGGACTAGCGGGTCCTACGAGCAGTACTTC	CASSAGTSGSYEQYF
TRBV7-2	-	-	TRBJ2-7	TGTGCCAGCAGCTTAGCGGTTTCGGGCTCAGGCGAGCAGTACTTC	CASSLAVSGSGEQYF
TRBV27	TRBD1	few	TRBJ2-5	TGTGCCAGCAGTTTGCACCGGGACAGTCGCCGTGGGACCCAGTACTTC	CASSLHRDSRRGTQYF
TRBV18	TRBD1	few	TRBJ1-5	TGTGCCAGCTCCCCTGGACAGGGAGATCAGCCCCAGCATTTT	CASSPGQGDQPQHF
TRBV5-1	TRBD1	-	TRBJ2-5	TGCGCCAGCAGCGGAGACAGGGGTCGAGAGACCCAGTACTTC	CASSGDRGRETQYF
TRBV11-2	-	-	TRBJ2-5	TGTGCCAGCAGCTTAGGAGGGTACCAAGAGACCCAGTACTTC	CASSLGGYQETQYF
TRBV10-3	-	-	TRBJ2-7	TGTGCCATCAGTGAGTCGCGAGGCTACGAGCAGTACTTC	CAISESRGYEQYF
TRBV5-6	-	-	TRBJ2-7	TGTGCCAGCAGCTTGGTTCAGGGCCCACAGTACTTC	CASSLVQGPQYF
TRBV6-6	-	-	TRBJ2-5	TGTGCCAGCAGTCAAGAGACCCAGTACTTC	CASSQETQYF
TRBV28	-	few	TRBJ1-4	TGTGCCAGCAGTCCGAGCACTGAAAAACTGTTTTTT	CASSPSTEKLFF